This T cell receptor (beta chain) was found in a study of post-analysis software for immune sequencing data. Study-wide findings and caveats: TRBV5-6, TRBV5-1 and TRBV20-1 belonged to a set of a handful of TRBV segments that were more frequent in patients than controls.

This clonotype was found many times. Its antigen is still unknown. Unique molecular identifiers featured in each of the TCR beta cDNA libraries. Between roughly 1 and 10 million T cells gave rise to 500,000 to 650,000 cDNA molecules. One entry per CDR3 protein, called by TCRdb with MiXCR from the PCR reads. There are approximately 460,000 distinct CDR3 sequences in the sample; nearly 45% occur only once, and around 10% lies in the top ten. Unmatched junction bases numbered 4, after V lost 4 bases and J lost 0 bases. The CDR3 totals 16 residues. CDR1 and CDR2 (germline): SGDLS, YYNGEE. The receptor was isolated from a girl aged 5-17 years with multiple sclerosis. The material sequenced was blood. J is TRBJ2-1 and V is TRBV9, with 10 bases that match TRBD1. CDR3 in amino acids: CASSPRDRGSYNEQFF. The CDR3 region has the DNA TGTGCCAGCAGCCCCCGGGACAGGGGCTCCTACAATGAGCAGTTCTTC.